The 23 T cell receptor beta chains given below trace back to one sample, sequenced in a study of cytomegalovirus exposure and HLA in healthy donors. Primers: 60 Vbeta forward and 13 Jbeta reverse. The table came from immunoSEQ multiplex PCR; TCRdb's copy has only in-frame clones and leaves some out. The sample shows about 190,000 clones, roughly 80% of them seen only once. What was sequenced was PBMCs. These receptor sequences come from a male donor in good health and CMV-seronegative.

For the CDR3, the DNA is TGTGCCAGCAGCTCGCCTAATACAGGGGGCCTAACCTACGAGCAGTACTTC. This encodes CASSSPNTGGLTYEQYF. This sequence joins TRBV5-5 and TRBJ2-7; 9 bases line up with TRBD1. The V gene end was trimmed by 3 bases and the J gene end by 2 bases; junction bases not matched to a gene: 12. Germline CDR1 and CDR2: SGHKS and YYEKEE (reference sequence). This CDR3 comprises 17 residues.

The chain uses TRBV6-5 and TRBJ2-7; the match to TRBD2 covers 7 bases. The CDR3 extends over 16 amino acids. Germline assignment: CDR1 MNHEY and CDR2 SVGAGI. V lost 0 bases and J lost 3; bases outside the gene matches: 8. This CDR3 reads CASSYSSEGGGYEQYF. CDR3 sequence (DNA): TGTGCCAGCAGTTACTCGAGTGAGGGCGGGGGCTACGAGCAGTACTTC.

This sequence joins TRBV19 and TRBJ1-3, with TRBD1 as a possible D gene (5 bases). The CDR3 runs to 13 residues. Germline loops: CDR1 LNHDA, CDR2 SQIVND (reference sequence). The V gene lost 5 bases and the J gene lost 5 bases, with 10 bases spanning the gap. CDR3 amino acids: CASSFDSRNTIYF. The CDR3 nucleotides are TGTGCCAGTAGTTTCGACAGTCGAAACACCATATATTTT.

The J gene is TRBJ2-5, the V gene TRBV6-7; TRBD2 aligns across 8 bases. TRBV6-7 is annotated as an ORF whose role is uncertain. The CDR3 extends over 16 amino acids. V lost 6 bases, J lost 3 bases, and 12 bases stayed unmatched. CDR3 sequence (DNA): TGTGCCAGCAGGGACGTAGGCGGGGGGAACAAAGAGACCCAGTACTTC. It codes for CASRDVGGGNKETQYF.

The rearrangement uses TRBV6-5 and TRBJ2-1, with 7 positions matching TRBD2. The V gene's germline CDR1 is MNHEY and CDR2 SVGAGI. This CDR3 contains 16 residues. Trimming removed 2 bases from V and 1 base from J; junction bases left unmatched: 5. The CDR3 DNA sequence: TGTGCCAGCAGTTACGTGGCGGGAGTGTCCTACAATGAGCAGTTCTTC. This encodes CASSYVAGVSYNEQFF.

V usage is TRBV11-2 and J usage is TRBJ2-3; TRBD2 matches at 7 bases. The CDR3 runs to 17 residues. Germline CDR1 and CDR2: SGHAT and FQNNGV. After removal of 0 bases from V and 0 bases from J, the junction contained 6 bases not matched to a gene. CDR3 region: CASSLDWREISTDTQYF. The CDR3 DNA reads TGTGCCAGCAGCTTAGATTGGCGGGAGATTAGCACAGATACGCAGTATTTT.

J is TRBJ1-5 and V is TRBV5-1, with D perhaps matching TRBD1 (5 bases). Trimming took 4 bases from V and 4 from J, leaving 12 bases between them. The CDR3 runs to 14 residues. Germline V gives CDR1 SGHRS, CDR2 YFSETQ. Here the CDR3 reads CASSLTSGNQPQHF. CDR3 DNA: TGCGCCAGCAGCCTAACCTCAGGGAATCAGCCCCAGCATTTT.

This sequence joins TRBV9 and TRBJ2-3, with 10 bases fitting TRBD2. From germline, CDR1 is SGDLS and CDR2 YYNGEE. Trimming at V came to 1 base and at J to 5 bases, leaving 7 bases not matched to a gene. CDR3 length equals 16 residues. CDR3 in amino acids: CASSVTASGGQDTQYF. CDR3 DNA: TGTGCCAGCAGCGTAACGGCTAGCGGGGGTCAAGATACGCAGTATTTT.

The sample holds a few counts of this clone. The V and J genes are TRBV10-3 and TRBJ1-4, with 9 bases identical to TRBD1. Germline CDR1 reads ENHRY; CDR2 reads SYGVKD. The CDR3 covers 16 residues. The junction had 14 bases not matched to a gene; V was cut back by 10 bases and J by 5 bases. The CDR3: CATKTGGLTSNEKLFF. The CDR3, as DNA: TGTGCCACCAAGACAGGGGGGCTCACGTCGAATGAAAAACTGTTTTTT.

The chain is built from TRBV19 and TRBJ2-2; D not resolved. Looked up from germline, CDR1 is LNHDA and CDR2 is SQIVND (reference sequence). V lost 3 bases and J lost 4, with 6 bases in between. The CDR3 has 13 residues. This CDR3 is CASSMSSTGELFF. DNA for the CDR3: TGTGCCAGTAGTATGTCCAGCACCGGGGAGCTGTTTTTT.

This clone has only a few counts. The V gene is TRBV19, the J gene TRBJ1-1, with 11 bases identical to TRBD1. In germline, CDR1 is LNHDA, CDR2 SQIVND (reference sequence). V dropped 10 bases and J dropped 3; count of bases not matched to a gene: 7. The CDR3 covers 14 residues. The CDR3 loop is CATTDRGRYTEAFF. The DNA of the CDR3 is TGTGCCACCACGGACAGGGGGCGGTACACTGAAGCTTTCTTT.

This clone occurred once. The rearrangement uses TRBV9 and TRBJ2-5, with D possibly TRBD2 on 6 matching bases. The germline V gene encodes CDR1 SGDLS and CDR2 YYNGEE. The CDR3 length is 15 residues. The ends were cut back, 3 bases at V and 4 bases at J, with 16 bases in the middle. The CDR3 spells CASSATGSRLETQYF. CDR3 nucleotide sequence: TGTGCCAGCAGCGCAACCGGGAGCAGGCTAGAGACCCAGTACTTC.

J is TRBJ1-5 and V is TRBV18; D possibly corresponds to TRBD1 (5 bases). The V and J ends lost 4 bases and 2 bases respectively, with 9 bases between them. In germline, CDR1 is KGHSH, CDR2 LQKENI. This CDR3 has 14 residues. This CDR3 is CASSLSQGNQPQHF. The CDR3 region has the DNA TGTGCCAGCTCACTCTCACAGGGCAATCAGCCCCAGCATTTT.

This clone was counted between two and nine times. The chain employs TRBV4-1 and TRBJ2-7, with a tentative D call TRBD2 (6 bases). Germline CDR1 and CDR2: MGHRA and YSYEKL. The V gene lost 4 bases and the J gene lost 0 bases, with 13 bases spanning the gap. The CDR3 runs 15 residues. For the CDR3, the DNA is TGCGCCAGCAGCCCCGCGCGGGGCTCCTCCTACGAGCAGTACTTC. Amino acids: CASSPARGSSYEQYF.

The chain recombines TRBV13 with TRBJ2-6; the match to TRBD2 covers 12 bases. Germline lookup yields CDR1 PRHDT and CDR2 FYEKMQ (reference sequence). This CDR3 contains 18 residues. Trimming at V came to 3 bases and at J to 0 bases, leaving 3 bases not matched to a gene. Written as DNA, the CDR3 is TGTGCCAGCAGCTTCGGGACTAGCGGGTTCTCTGGGGCCAACGTCCTGACTTTC. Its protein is CASSFGTSGFSGANVLTF. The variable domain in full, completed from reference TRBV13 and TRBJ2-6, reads AAGVIQSPRHLIKEKRETATLKCYPIPRHDTVYWYQQGPGQDPQFLISFYEKMQSDKGSIPDRFSAQQFSDYHSELNMSSLELGDSALYFCASSFGTSGFSGANVLTFGAGSRLTVL.

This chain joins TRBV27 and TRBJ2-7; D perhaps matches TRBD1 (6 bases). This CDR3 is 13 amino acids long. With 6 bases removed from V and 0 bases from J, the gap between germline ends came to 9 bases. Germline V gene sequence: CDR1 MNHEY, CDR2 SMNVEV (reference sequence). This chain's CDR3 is CASRGDNSYEQYF. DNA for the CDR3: TGTGCCAGCAGGGGGGACAACTCCTACGAGCAGTACTTC.

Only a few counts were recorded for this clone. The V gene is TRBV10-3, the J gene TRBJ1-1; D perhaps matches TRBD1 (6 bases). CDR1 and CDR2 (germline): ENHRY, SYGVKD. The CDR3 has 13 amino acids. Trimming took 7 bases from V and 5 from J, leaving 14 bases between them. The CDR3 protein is CAITTGPGTEAFF. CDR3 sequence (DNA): TGTGCCATCACTACAGGGCCGGGGACTGAAGCTTTCTTT.

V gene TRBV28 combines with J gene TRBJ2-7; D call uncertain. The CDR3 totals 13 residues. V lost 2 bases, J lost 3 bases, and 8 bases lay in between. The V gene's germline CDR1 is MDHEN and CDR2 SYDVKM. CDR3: CASSLPDIYEQYF. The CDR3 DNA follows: TGTGCCAGCAGTTTACCCGACATCTACGAGCAGTACTTC.

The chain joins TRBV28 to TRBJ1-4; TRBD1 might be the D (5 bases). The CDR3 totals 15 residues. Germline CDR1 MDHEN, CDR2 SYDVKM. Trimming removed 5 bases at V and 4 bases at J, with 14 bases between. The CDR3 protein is CASSRAGGYNEKLFF. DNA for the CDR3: TGTGCCAGCAGTCGGGCGGGGGGGTATAATGAAAAACTGTTTTTT.

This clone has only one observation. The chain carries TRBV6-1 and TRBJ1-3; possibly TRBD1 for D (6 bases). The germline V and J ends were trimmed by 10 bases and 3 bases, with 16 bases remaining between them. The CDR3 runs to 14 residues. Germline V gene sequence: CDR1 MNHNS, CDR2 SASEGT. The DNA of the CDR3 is TGTGCCACCAACAGGGCTATCAGTGGAAACACCATATATTTT. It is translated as CATNRAISGNTIYF.

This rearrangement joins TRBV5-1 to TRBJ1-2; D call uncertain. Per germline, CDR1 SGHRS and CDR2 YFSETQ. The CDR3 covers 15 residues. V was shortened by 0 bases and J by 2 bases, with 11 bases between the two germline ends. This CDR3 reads CASSLGGGGNYGYTF. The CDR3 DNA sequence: TGCGCCAGCAGCTTGGGCGGAGGTGGAAACTATGGCTACACCTTC.

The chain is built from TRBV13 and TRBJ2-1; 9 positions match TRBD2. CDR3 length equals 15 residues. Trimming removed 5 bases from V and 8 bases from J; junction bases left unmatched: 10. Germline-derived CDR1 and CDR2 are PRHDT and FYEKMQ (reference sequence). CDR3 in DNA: TGTGCCAGCAGCCCCCGACTAGCGGATGGGGATGAGCAGTTCTTC. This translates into CASSPRLADGDEQFF. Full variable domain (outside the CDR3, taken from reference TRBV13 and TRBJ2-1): AAGVIQSPRHLIKEKRETATLKCYPIPRHDTVYWYQQGPGQDPQFLISFYEKMQSDKGSIPDRFSAQQFSDYHSELNMSSLELGDSALYFCASSPRLADGDEQFFGPGTRLTVL.

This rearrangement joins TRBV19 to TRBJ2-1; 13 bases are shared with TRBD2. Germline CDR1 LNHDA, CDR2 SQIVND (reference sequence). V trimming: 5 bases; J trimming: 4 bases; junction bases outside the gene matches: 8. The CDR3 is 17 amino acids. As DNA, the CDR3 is TGTGCCAGTAGTGGACGGACTAGCGGGAGTGTTTACAATGAGCAGTTCTTC. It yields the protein CASSGRTSGSVYNEQFF.